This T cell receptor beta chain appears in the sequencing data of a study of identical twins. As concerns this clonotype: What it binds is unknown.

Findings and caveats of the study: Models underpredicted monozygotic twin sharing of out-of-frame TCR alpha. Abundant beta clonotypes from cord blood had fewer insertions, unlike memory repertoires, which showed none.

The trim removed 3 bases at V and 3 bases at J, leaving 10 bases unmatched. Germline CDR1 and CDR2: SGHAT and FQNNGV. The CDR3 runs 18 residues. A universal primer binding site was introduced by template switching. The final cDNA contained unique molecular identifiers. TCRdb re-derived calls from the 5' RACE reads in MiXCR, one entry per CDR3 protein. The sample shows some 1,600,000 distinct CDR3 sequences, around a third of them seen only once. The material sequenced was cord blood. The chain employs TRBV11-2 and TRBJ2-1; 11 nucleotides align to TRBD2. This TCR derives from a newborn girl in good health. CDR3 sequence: CASSFRLAGGFNYNEQFF. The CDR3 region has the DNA TGTGCCAGCAGCTTTAGGCTAGCGGGAGGTTTCAACTACAATGAGCAGTTCTTC.